Given below is one TCR beta chain in context. The entry originates in a study of shared clonotypes between healthy human individuals. Those who donated were healthy HIV-negative adults, with no recent acute infections or vaccinations reported. The germline gives CDR1 SGHAT, CDR2 FQNNGV. With V trimmed by 5 bases and J by 7 bases, 9 bases remained unmatched. This CDR3 has 14 residues. Assay: immunoSEQ multiplex PCR; the TCRdb copy retains only in-frame clones and omits some. The data show 2.5 million or so clones, over 85% seen once. This chain connects TRBV11-2 to TRBJ2-7; 9 bases map to TRBD1. The TCR originated in a man aged 18 to 30 in good health. Sequenced: naive CD4+ T cells sorted from blood. The sample's subset: CD45RA+ positively selected. The CDR3 reads CASSLWDRAREQYF. CDR3 DNA: TGTGCCAGCAGCCTATGGGACAGGGCGAGGGAGCAGTACTTC.